The present T cell receptor (beta chain) was sequenced within a study of cytomegalovirus exposure and HLA in healthy donors. It was with 60 Vbeta and 13 Jbeta primers that the PCR ran. The assay was immunoSEQ multiplex PCR, and TCRdb's table has in-frame clones only and misses some. This sample has roughly 100,000 clones; 78% occur once, and the top ten carry 3% to 3.5%. Germline CDR1 ENHRY, CDR2 SYGVKD. Trimming stripped 3 bases from V and 5 bases from J, with 14 bases between. The CDR3 totals 14 residues. This clone was seen a few times. The material sequenced was PBMCs. The chain is built from TRBV10-3 and TRBJ2-7, with D tentatively TRBD1 (8 bases). This receptor was obtained from a woman in her 40s in good health and CMV-seronegative. DNA of the CDR3: TGTGCCATCAGTGACCGACAGGGGACTAACGAGCAGTACTTC. Protein sequence: CAISDRQGTNEQYF.